This TCR beta chain was identified during a study of cytomegalovirus exposure and HLA in healthy donors. Looking at the study overall: The study's early data release held about 80 million unique TCRs from HLA-typed donors.

V gave up 4 bases and J gave up 4 bases; unmatched junction bases: 9. Germline V gene sequence: CDR1 MGHRA, CDR2 YSYEKL. This CDR3 has 15 residues. The PCR used 60 Vbeta and 13 Jbeta primers. The assay was immunoSEQ multiplex PCR, and TCRdb's table has in-frame clones only and misses some. The sample contains about 110,000 clones, 77% of which appear only once. Study results and limitations: High sensitivity and specificity were reportedly achieved when the classifier diagnosed cytomegalovirus status. A later analysis linked a missense variant in DCLRE1C to the trimming of TCR beta V and J genes.

Unrecorded immune exposure was likely among donors, who were nominally healthy when sampled. Notes on this clone: Its specificity is unknown.

J is TRBJ1-1 and V is TRBV4-1, with 7 bases aligning to TRBD1. This clonotype originated in a human donor in good health. The sequencing sample was made of PBMCs. The CDR3 DNA reads TGCGCCAGCAGCCCTTATACACAGGGGCTCACTGAAGCTTTCTTT. Translating it yields CASSPYTQGLTEAFF.